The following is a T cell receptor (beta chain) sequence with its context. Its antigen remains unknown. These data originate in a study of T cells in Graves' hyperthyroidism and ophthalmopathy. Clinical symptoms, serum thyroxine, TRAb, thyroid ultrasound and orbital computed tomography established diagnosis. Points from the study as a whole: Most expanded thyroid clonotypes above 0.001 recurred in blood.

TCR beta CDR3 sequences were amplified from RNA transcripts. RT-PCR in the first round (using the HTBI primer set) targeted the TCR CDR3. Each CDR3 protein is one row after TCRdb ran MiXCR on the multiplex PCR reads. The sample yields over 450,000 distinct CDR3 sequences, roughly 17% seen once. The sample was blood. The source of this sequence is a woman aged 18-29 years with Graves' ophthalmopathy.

CDR3 loop: CSASGGANTGELFF. In nucleotides, the CDR3 is TGCAGCGCTAGCGGGGGGGCGAACACCGGGGAGCTGTTTTTT. The chain joins TRBV29-1 to TRBJ2-2, with TRBD2 matching over 12 bases. The trim removed 7 bases at V and 0 bases at J, leaving 0 bases unmatched. The germline V gene has CDR1 SQVTM and CDR2 ANQGSEA. This CDR3 is built from 14 residues.